These 19 T cell receptor beta chains share one sample of origin, sequenced in a study of T cell responses to AZD1222 COVID-19 vaccine. The assay was immunoSEQ multiplex PCR, and TCRdb's table has in-frame clones only and misses some. The data show roughly 150,000 clones, roughly 94% seen once. Sequences were derived from peripheral blood, sampled 28 days after the second AZD1222 dose. The receptors stem from an adult who received the AZD1222 COVID-19 vaccine.

CDR3 sequence reads: CATSDFYRHNEQFF. The CDR3 nucleotides are TGTGCCACCAGTGATTTCTATAGGCACAATGAGCAGTTCTTC. The chain employs TRBV24-1 and TRBJ2-1; no firm D call. Deletions cut 1 base from V and 5 bases from J, with 8 bases between. This CDR3 contains 14 residues. Germline CDR1 and CDR2: KGHDR and SFDVKD.

The CDR3 spells CASSDGDPGKETQYF. The CDR3 nucleotides are TGTGCCAGCAGTGATGGGGATCCGGGCAAAGAGACCCAGTACTTC. J is TRBJ2-5 and V is TRBV2; D not resolved. CDR1 and CDR2 (germline): SNHLY, FYNNEI. CDR3 length: 15 residues. V lost 3 bases and J 3 bases, leaving 14 bases between the germline ends.

The chain links TRBV7-9 to TRBJ2-4; D possibly corresponds to TRBD2 (6 bases). V was cut by 5 bases and J by 3 bases, with 11 bases left in between. The CDR3 extends over 14 amino acids. Germline V gene data show CDR1 as SEHNR and CDR2 as FQNEAQ (reference sequence). The CDR3, as DNA: TGTGCCAGCAGCGGGACTCAAATCAAAAACATTCAGTACTTC. It encodes CASSGTQIKNIQYF.

The chain joins TRBV19 to TRBJ1-5; D possibly corresponds to TRBD1 (6 bases). V was pared by 1 base and J by 1 base, with 11 bases between. The CDR3 sequence is 16 residues long. From germline, CDR1 is LNHDA and CDR2 SQIVND (reference sequence). CDR3 bases: TGTGCCAGTAGTATAGTAGGGACATCAAGCAATCAGCCCCAGCATTTT. Its protein is CASSIVGTSSNQPQHF. Full variable domain (missing parts from reference TRBV19 and TRBJ1-5): DGGITQSPKYLFRKEGQNVTLSCEQNLNHDAMYWYRQDPGQGLRLIYYSQIVNDFQKGDIAEGYSVSREKKESFPLTVTSAQKNPTAFYLCASSIVGTSSNQPQHFGDGTRLSIL.

CDR3 DNA: TGTGCCAGCAGTTTCGGCGCGGGACTAGCCTCCTACAATGAGCAGTTCTTC. Translation gives CASSFGAGLASYNEQFF. V gene TRBV27 combines with J gene TRBJ2-1; TRBD2 aligns across 9 bases. The germline V gene encodes CDR1 MNHEY and CDR2 SMNVEV (reference sequence). The length of the CDR3 is 17 residues. After removal of 3 bases from V and 0 bases from J, the junction contained 6 bases not matched to a gene.

The chain has TRBV5-6 and TRBJ2-7; D is uncertain. The CDR3 extends over 16 amino acids. Trimming took 4 bases from V and 3 from J, leaving 20 bases between them. Germline V gene sequence: CDR1 SGHDT, CDR2 YYEEEE. The CDR3 region has the DNA TGTGCCAGCAGCCCCAGGTCAACCCGGGTCTTCTACGAGCAGTACTTC. Amino acid sequence: CASSPRSTRVFYEQYF.

The rearrangement links TRBV7-9 to TRBJ1-6; D is possibly TRBD1 (6 bases). CDR3 length: 14 amino acids. V lost 4 bases to trimming and J lost 7 bases, with 11 bases between them. Germline V gene lookup returns CDR1 SEHNR and CDR2 FQNEAQ (reference sequence). CDR3 sequence reads: CASSSSGGNSPLHF. DNA for the CDR3: TGTGCCAGCAGCTCATCTGGGGGCAATTCACCCCTCCACTTT. The full variable domain, with the rest looked up from reference TRBV7-9 and TRBJ1-6, is DTGVSQNPRHKITKRGQNVTFRCDPISEHNRLYWYRQTLGQGPEFLTYFQNEAQLEKSRLLSDRFSAERPKGSFSTLEIQRTEQGDSAMYLCASSSSGGNSPLHFGNGTRLTVT.

As for this clone: One end of the junction does not line up with germline, which may come from a read error. This chain joins TRBV11-3 and TRBJ2-7; D may be TRBD2 (5 bases). The V gene's germline CDR1 is SGHNT and CDR2 YENEEA. This CDR3 is built from 14 residues. The CDR3, as DNA: TGTGCCAGCAGCTTAGGGGTTCTAGCACTCCTCCCGCACTTC. As protein: CASSLGVLALLPHF.

The chain combines TRBV4-3 with TRBJ1-5, with D unclear. This CDR3 is 17 amino acids long. Germline loops: CDR1 LGHNA, CDR2 YSLEER. The ends were cut back, 0 bases at V and 0 bases at J, with 12 bases in the middle. DNA of the CDR3: TGCGCCAGCAGCCAAGATAGCGGGCGAAATAGCAATCAGCCCCAGCATTTT. This sequence encodes CASSQDSGRNSNQPQHF.

This chain links TRBV6-2 or TRBV6-3 with TRBJ1-5, with D possibly matching TRBD1 (5 bases). This CDR3 region has 17 residues. V was clipped by 4 bases and J by 0 bases, with 16 bases between them. Germline assignment: CDR1 MNHEY and CDR2 SVGEGT. The CDR3 nucleotides are TGTGCCAGCAGTTGGCCGGGGACGAGTTTTAGCAATCAGCCCCAGCATTTT. Protein product: CASSWPGTSFSNQPQHF.

V gene TRBV14 combines with J gene TRBJ1-2; D is unclear. The CDR3 is 14 amino acids. Germline values: CDR1 SGHDN, CDR2 FVKESK. The V and J ends lost 4 bases and 0 bases respectively, with 9 bases between them. CDR3 nucleotide sequence: TGTGCCAGCAGCCGAGCGAGCTCTAACTATGGCTACACCTTC. Protein: CASSRASSNYGYTF.

The chain combines TRBV6-5 with TRBJ2-1; D unresolved. The germline V and J ends were trimmed by 5 bases and 8 bases, with 19 bases remaining between them. The CDR3 spans 15 residues. Germline values: CDR1 MNHEY, CDR2 SVGAGI. Here the CDR3 reads CASSRLRPRTDEQFF. The CDR3 nucleotides are TGTGCCAGCAGTCGCCTTAGACCCAGGACGGATGAGCAGTTCTTC.

The chain carries TRBV5-1 and TRBJ2-3; D perhaps matches TRBD2 (6 bases). Germline V gene data show CDR1 as SGHRS and CDR2 as YFSETQ. Trimming left V 7 bases short and J 1 base short, with 10 bases between. CDR3 length: 13 amino acids. This chain's CDR3 is CASRLDRTDTQYF. CDR3 DNA: TGCGCCAGCCGACTAGATCGCACAGATACGCAGTATTTT.

The V call is TRBV6-5, the J call TRBJ1-5; the D is unclear. Germline V gives CDR1 MNHEY, CDR2 SVGAGI. Trimming removed 5 bases at V and 1 base at J, with 12 bases between. This CDR3 has 15 amino acids. The CDR3 region is CASSITRSSNQPQHF. In nucleotides, the CDR3 is TGTGCCAGCAGTATTACACGAAGCAGCAATCAGCCCCAGCATTTT.

The chain combines TRBV7-3 with TRBJ2-3; D is uncertain. CDR1 and CDR2 from the germline V gene are SGHTA and FQGTGA. This CDR3 is 13 amino acids long. The V gene lost 4 bases and the J gene lost 2 bases, with 7 bases spanning the gap. DNA for the CDR3: TGTGCCAGCAGCTCTGGGGTCACAGATACGCAGTATTTT. This translates into CASSSGVTDTQYF.

In this sample, this clone turned up once. J is TRBJ1-6 and V is TRBV2; D is unresolved. The CDR3 consists of 14 residues. Trimming pared 2 bases from V and 14 bases from J, leaving 16 bases between. The V gene's germline CDR1 is SNHLY and CDR2 FYNNEI. CDR3 nucleotide sequence: TGTGCCAGCAGTGAAAAGGCACCTCCCGCCGCCCTCCACTTT. Amino acid sequence: CASSEKAPPAALHF.

This chain joins TRBV6-5 and TRBJ1-2; possibly TRBD1 for D (6 bases). The CDR3 sequence is 16 residues long. V dropped 4 bases and J dropped 4 bases, with 19 bases sitting between them. Germline V gene data show CDR1 as MNHEY and CDR2 as SVGAGI. CDR3: CASSFSSTGASYGYTF. CDR3 DNA: TGTGCCAGCAGTTTTTCCTCCACGGGGGCCAGCTATGGCTACACCTTC.

The rearrangement uses TRBV7-8 and TRBJ2-7; 8 nucleotides line up with TRBD2. CDR1 SGHVS and CDR2 FQNEAQ come from the germline V gene. V trimming: 2 bases; J trimming: 5 bases; junction bases outside the gene matches: 8. The CDR3 sequence is 15 residues long. This CDR3 reads CASSLTAGVGNEQYF. In nucleotides, the CDR3 is TGTGCCAGCAGCTTAACAGCGGGAGTAGGGAACGAGCAGTACTTC. Using reference TRBV7-8 and TRBJ2-7 for the parts outside the CDR3, the full variable domain is GAGVSQSPRYKVAKRGQDVALRCDPISGHVSLFWYQQALGQGPEFLTYFQNEAQLDKSGLPSDRFFAERPEGSVSTLKIQRTQQEDSAVYLCASSLTAGVGNEQYFGPGTRLTVT.

The genes are TRBV7-9 and TRBJ1-6, with D tentatively TRBD1 (5 bases). CDR1 and CDR2 from the germline V gene are SEHNR and FQNEAQ (reference sequence). Between the trimmed V and J ends, which lost 5 bases and 7 bases, there was a span of 18 bases. This CDR3 has 16 amino acids. CDR3 sequence (DNA): TGTGCCAGCAGCCAAATAGGGGTAAGTAAGAATTCACCCCTCCACTTT. Translating it yields CASSQIGVSKNSPLHF. The whole variable domain, remainder taken from reference TRBV7-9 and TRBJ1-6, is DTGVSQNPRHKITKRGQNVTFRCDPISEHNRLYWYRQTLGQGPEFLTYFQNEAQLEKSRLLSDRFSAERPKGSFSTLEIQRTEQGDSAMYLCASSQIGVSKNSPLHFGNGTRLTVT.